Sequencing of this TCR beta chain was carried out in a study of cytomegalovirus exposure and HLA in healthy donors. Study information: Sequencing of roughly 180 million T cells in an earlier analysis found around 100 million unique TCR beta sequences.

Primers: 60 Vbeta forward and 13 Jbeta reverse. Clones were read by immunoSEQ multiplex PCR, and TCRdb kept only the in-frame ones, dropping some. The data hold fewer than 110,000 clones, with 76% observed a single time. The germline V and J ends were trimmed by 1 base and 3 bases, with 10 bases remaining between them. The CDR3 spans 14 residues. CDR1 is SGHTS and CDR2 is YDEGEE in the germline V gene. This receptor was taken from a middle-aged man in good health and CMV-seronegative. V is TRBV5-8 and J is TRBJ1-2, with D tentatively TRBD1 (6 bases). The sequenced sample was PBMCs. The CDR3, as DNA: TGTGCCAGCAGCTTGCAGGGGCTGGACTATGGCTACACCTTC. Its protein product is CASSLQGLDYGYTF.